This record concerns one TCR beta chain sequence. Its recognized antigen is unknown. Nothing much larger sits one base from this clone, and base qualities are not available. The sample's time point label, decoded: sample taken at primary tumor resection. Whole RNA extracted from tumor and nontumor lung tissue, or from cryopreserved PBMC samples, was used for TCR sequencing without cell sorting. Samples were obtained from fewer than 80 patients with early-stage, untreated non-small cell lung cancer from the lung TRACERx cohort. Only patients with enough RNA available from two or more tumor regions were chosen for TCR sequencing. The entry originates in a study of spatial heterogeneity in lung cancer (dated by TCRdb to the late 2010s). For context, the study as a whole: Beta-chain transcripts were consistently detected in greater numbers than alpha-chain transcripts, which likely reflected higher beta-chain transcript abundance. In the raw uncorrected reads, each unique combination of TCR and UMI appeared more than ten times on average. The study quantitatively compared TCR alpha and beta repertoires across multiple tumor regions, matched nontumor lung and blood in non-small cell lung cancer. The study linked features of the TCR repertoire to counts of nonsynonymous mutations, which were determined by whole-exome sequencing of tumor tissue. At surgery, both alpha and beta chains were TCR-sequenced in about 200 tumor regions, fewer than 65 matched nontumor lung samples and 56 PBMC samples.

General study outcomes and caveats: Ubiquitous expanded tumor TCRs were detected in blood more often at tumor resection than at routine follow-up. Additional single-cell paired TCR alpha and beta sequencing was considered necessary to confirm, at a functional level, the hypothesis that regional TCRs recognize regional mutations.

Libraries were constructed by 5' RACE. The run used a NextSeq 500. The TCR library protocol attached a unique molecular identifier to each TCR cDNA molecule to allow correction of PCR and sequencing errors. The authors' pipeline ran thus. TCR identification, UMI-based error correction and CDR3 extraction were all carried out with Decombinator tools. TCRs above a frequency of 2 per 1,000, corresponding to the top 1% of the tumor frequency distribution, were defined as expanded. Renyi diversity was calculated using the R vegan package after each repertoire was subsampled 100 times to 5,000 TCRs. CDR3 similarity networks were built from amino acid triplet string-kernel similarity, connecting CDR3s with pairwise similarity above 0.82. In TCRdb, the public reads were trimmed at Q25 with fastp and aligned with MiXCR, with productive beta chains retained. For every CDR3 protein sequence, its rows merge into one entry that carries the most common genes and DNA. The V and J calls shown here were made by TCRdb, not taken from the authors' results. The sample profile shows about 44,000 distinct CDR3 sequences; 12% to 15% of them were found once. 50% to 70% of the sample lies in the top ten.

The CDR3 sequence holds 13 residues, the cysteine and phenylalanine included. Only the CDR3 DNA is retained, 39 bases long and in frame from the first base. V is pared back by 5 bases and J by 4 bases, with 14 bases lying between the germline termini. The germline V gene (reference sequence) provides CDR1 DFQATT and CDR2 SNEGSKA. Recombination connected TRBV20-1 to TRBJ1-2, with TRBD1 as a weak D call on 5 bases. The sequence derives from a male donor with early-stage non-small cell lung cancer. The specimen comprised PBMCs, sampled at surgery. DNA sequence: TGCAGTGCTCGCAAGGGGCGCGGCTATGGCTACACCTTC. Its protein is CSARKGRGYGYTF.